This T cell receptor beta chain was profiled in a study of blood T cell repertoires in COVID-19. Study as a whole: T cells, B-cell-depleted T cells, or PBMCs supplied cDNA or gDNA.

Data came from immunoSEQ multiplex PCR; TCRdb stores just in-frame clones and leaves some out. The sample has around 190,000 clones; around nine tenths are singletons. This CDR3 is 16 amino acids long. Germline V gene data show CDR1 as LGHDT and CDR2 as YNNKEL (reference sequence). V gave up 4 bases and J gave up 5 bases; unmatched junction bases: 12. The chain employs TRBV3-1 (or the pseudogene TRBV3-2) and TRBJ2-7; TRBD1 matches at 9 bases. Sequenced: peripheral blood. The TCR originated in a man aged 45-60 years with COVID-19, enrolled during active disease. CDR3 DNA sequence: TGTGCCAGCAGCCTGGGGTCGGGACAGGGACGCGACGAGCAGTACTTC. Translation gives CASSLGSGQGRDEQYF.